Described below is a single T cell receptor (beta chain) sequence and its context. Its antigen is not identified. These data come from a study of cytomegalovirus exposure and HLA in healthy donors. At the level of the study: Earlier findings included roughly 100 million unique TCR beta sequences obtained from 150 million to 200 million T cells. The study, taken as a whole, reports: Researchers left out some V segments, among them TRBV6-2 and TRBV6-3, as indistinguishable. In a later analysis, an Asian-associated ancestry cluster reportedly showed fewer N-insertions than the roughly 710-donor mean.

13 Jbeta primers and 60 Vbeta primers were used for the PCR. Measured with immunoSEQ multiplex PCR; TCRdb has only the in-frame clones, and not every one. The table lists some 170,000 clones, roughly three quarters of them singletons. The germline gives CDR1 SGHRS, CDR2 YFSETQ. The V end lost 4 bases, the J end lost 1 base, and 14 bases lay between the germline ends. The CDR3 totals 15 residues. The rearrangement joins TRBV5-1 to TRBJ1-1; D may be TRBD1 (6 bases). Sequencing was done on a sample of PBMCs. This TCR was sampled from a man aged 55 to 70 in good health and CMV-seronegative. The chain's CDR3 is CASSLQGHKNTEAFF. The CDR3, as DNA: TGCGCCAGCAGCCTCCAGGGGCATAAGAACACTGAAGCTTTCTTT.